This T cell receptor beta chain was documented in a study of CD8 T cells in ankylosing spondylitis. Notes on the study in general: Ankylosing spondylitis blood seemed to carry a telltale TCR beta motif made of several highly homologous variants. Certain motif variants had earlier appeared in reactive arthritis synovial fluid and blood. As reported, disease-linked clones showed significant enrichment in matched ankylosing spondylitis synovial fluid.

On this clonotype itself: The antigen remains undetermined.

Quantitative molecular-barcoded 5'-RACE generated the TCR beta libraries. TCRdb re-called the 5' RACE reads with MiXCR, one entry per CDR3 protein. The table shows 400,000 to 450,000 distinct CDR3 sequences, with about a sixth occurring only once. The specimen sequenced was blood, either unsorted or a sorted T cell fraction (not recorded which). This sequence originates from a male donor with ankylosing spondylitis.

CDR3 protein: CASSSEGGPEQFF. In DNA form, the CDR3 reads TGTGCCAGCAGCTCGGAAGGGGGTCCTGAGCAGTTCTTC. The chain combines TRBV7-2 with TRBJ2-1; D is perhaps TRBD1 (6 bases). The length of the CDR3 is 13 residues. V was clipped by 4 bases and J by 9 bases, with 13 bases between them. Per the germline V gene, CDR1 is SGHTA and CDR2 is FQGNSA.